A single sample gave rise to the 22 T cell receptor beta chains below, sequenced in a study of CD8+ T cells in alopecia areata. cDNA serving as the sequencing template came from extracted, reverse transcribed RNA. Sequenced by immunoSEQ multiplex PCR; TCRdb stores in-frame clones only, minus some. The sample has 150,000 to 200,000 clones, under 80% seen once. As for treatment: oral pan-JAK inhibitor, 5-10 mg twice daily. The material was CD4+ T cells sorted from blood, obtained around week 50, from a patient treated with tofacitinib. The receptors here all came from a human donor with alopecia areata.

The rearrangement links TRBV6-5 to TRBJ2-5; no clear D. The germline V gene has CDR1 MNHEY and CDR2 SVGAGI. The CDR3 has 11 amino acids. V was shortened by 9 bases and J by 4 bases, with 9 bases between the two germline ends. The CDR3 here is CASADRETQYF. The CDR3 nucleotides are TGTGCCAGTGCGGACCGAGAGACCCAGTACTTC.

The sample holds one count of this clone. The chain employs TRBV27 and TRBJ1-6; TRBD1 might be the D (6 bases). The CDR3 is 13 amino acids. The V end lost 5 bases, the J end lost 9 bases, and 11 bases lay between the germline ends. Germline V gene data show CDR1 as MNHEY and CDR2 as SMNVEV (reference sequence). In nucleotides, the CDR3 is TGTGCCAGCAGTACCAGGGGAGGTTCACCCCTCCACTTT. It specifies CASSTRGGSPLHF.

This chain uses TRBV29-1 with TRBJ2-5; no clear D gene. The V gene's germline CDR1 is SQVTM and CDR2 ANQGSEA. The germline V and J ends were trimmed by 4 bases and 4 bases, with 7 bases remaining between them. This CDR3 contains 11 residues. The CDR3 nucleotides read TGCAGCGTTGTTCCGGGAGAGACCCAGTACTTC. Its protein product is CSVVPGETQYF.

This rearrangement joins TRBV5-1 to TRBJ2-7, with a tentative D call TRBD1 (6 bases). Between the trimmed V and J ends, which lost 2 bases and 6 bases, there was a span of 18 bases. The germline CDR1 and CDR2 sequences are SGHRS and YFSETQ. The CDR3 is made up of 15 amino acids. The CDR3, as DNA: TGCGCCAGCAGCTTCCCGGGACACCAGCTATGCGAGCAGTACTTC. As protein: CASSFPGHQLCEQYF.

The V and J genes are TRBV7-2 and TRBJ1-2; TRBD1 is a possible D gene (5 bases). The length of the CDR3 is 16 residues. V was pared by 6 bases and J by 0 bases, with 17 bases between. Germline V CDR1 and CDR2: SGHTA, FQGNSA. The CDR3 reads CASSLLVTDPNYGYTF. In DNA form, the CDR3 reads TGTGCCAGCAGTTTACTTGTGACAGACCCTAACTATGGCTACACCTTC.

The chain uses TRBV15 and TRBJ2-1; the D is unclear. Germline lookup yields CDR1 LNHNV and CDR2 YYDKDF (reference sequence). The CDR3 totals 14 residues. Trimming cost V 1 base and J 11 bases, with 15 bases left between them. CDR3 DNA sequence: TGTGCCACCAGCAGAGTAGATATCAAAAACCAGCAGTTCTTC. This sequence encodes CATSRVDIKNQQFF.

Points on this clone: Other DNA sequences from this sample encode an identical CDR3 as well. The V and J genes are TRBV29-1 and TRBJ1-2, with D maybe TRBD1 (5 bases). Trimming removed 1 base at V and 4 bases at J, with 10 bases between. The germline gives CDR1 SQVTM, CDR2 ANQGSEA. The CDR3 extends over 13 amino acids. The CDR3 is CSVEGQGSYGYTF. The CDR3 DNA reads TGCAGCGTTGAAGGGCAGGGTAGCTATGGCTACACCTTC.

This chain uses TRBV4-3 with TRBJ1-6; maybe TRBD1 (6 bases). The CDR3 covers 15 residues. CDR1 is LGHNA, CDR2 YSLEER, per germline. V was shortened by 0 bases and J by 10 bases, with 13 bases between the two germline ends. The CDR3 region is CASSQEGQKISPLHF. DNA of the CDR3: TGCGCCAGCAGCCAAGAAGGACAGAAGATCTCACCCCTCCACTTT.

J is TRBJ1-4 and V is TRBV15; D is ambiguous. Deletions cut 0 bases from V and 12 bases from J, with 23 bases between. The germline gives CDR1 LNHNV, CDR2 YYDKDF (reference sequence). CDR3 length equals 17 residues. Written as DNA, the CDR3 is TGTGCCACCAGCAGAGATACCACCCCCGTTTTCGAGGGTGAACTGTTTTTT. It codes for CATSRDTTPVFEGELFF.

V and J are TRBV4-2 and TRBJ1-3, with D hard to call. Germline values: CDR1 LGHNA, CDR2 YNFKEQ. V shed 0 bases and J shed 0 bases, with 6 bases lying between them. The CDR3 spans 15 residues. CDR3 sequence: CASSQDVGSGNTIYF. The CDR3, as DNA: TGTGCCAGCAGCCAAGATGTTGGCTCTGGAAACACCATATATTTT.

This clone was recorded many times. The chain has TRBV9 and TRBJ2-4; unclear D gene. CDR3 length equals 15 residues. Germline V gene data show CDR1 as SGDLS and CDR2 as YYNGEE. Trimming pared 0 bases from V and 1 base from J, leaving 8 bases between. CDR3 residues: CASSVEGSAKNIQYF. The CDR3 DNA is TGTGCCAGCAGCGTAGAGGGCTCGGCCAAAAACATTCAGTACTTC.

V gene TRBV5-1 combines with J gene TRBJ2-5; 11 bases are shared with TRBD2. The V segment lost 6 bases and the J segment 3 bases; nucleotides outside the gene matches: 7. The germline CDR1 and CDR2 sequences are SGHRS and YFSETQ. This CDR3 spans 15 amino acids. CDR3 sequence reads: CASKKGTSGEETQYF. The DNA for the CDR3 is TGCGCCAGCAAAAAGGGGACTAGCGGTGAAGAGACCCAGTACTTC.

CDR3 sequence reads: CASSYSKQYNEQFF. CDR3 sequence (DNA): TGTGCCAGCAGTTACTCGAAACAGTACAATGAGCAGTTCTTC. V usage is TRBV6-5 and J usage is TRBJ2-1; D remains unclear. The V gene lost 0 bases and the J gene lost 4 bases, with 7 bases spanning the gap. There are 14 residues in the CDR3. CDR1 MNHEY and CDR2 SVGAGI come from the germline V gene.

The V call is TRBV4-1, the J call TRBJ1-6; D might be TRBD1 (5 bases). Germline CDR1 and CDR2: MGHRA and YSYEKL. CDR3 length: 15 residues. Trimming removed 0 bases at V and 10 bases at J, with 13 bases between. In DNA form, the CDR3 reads TGCGCCAGCAGCCAAGAGCACAGGATGGGATCACCCCTCCACTTT. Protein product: CASSQEHRMGSPLHF.

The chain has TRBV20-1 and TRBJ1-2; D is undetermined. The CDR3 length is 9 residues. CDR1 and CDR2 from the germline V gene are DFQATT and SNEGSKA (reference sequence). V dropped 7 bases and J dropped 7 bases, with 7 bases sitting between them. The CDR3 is CSGMLGYTF. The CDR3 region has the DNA TGCAGTGGAATGCTTGGCTACACCTTC.

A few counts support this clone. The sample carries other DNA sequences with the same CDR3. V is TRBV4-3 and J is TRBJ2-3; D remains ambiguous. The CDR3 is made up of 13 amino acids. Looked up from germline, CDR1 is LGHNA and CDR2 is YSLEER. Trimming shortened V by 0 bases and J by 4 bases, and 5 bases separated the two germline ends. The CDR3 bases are TGCGCCAGCAGCCAAGATCTACCAGATACGCAGTATTTT. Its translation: CASSQDLPDTQYF.

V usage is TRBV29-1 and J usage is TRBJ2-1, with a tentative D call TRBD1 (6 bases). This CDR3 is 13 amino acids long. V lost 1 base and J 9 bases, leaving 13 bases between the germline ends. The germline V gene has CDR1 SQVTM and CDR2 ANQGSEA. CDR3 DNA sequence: TGCAGCGTTGAAGTTATACAGGGTACTGAGCAGTTCTTC. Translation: CSVEVIQGTEQFF.

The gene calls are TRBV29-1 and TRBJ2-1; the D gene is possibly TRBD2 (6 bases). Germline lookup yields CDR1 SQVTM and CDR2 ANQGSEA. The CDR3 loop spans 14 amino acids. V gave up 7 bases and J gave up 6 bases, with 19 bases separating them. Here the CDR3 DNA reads TGCAGCGCGGGTTCCGGGGAGGCCCCCAATGAGCAGTTCTTC. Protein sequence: CSAGSGEAPNEQFF.

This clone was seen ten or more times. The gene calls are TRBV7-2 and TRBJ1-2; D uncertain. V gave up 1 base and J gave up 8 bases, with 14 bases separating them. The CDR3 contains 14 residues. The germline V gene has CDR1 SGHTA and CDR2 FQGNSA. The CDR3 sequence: CASSLESLQRGYTF. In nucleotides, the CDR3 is TGTGCCAGCAGCTTAGAATCCCTGCAGAGAGGCTACACCTTC.

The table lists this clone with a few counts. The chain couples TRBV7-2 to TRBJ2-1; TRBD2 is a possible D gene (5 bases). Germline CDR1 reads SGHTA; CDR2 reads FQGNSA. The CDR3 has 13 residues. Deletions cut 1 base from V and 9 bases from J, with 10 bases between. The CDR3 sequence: CASSLDPGSEQFF. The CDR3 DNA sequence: TGTGCCAGCAGCTTAGACCCGGGGAGTGAGCAGTTCTTC.

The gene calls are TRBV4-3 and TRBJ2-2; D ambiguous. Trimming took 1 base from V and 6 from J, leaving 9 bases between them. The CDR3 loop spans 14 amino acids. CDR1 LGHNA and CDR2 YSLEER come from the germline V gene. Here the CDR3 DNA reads TGCGCCAGCAGCCAAGTACAGTTCCCCGGGGAGCTGTTTTTT. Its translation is CASSQVQFPGELFF.

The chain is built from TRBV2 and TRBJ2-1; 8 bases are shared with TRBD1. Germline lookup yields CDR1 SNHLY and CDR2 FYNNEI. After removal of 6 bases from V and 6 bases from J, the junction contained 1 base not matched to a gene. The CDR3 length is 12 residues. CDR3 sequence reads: CASRQGGNEQFF. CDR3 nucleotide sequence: TGTGCCAGCAGACAGGGGGGCAATGAGCAGTTCTTC.